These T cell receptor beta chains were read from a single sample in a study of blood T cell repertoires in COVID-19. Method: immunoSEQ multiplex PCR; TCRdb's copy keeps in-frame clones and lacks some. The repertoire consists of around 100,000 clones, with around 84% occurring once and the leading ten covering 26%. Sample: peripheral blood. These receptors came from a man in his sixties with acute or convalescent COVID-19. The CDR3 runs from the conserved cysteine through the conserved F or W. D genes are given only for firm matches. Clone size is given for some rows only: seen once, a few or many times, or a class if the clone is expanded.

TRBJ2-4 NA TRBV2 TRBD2 TGTGCCAGCATTCTCCCGGTTGCCAGCGGGAGAACGAGAAACATTCAGTACTTC CASILPVASGRTRNIQYF
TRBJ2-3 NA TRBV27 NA TGTGCCAGCAGTTCGACTGAATACACAGATACGCAGTATTTT CASSSTEYTDTQYF
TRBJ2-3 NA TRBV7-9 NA TGTGCCAGCAGCTCACAATTAGTACAGGATACGCAGTATTTT CASSSQLVQDTQYF
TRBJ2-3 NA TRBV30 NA TGTGCCTGGAGTGTACGCGGTAGAGATACGCAGTATTTT CAWSVRGRDTQYF
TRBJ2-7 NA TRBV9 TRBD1 TGTGCCAGCAGCCCGACAGGGTCGGGAGAGCAGTACTTC CASSPTGSGEQYF
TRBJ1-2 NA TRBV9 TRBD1 TGTGCCAGCAGCGTAGAGGGGGCCACCGGCTACACCTTC CASSVEGATGYTF
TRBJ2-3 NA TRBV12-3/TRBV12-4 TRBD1 TGTGCCAGCATAGGGACAGCGGATACGCAGTATTTT CASIGTADTQYF
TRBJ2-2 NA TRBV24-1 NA TGTGCCACCAGTGATCCAGGCGGACAGACTTACACCGGGGAGCTGTTTTTT CATSDPGGQTYTGELFF
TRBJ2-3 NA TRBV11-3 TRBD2 TGTGCCAGCAGCTTAGGTACGGGAGGAAACACAGATACGCAGTATTTT CASSLGTGGNTDTQYF
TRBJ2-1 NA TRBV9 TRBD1 TGTGCCAGCAGCGTAGGGACAGGGGTCGGTGAGCAGTTCTTC CASSVGTGVGEQFF
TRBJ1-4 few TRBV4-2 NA TGTGCCAGCAGCCGGACAGCGCCAACAGAAAAACTGTTTTTT CASSRTAPTEKLFF
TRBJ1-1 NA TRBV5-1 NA TGCGCCAGCAGCTTGGGGGCCCTGAACACTGAAGCTTTCTTT CASSLGALNTEAFF
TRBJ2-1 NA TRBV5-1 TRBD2 TGCGCCAGCAGCCCTGGGACTAGCGGGAGTCTTTACAATGAGCAGTTCTTC CASSPGTSGSLYNEQFF
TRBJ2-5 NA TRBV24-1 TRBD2 TGTGCCACCAGTGATTCCGCGGGACTAGCGGGAGGCGAGACCCAGTACTTC CATSDSAGLAGGETQYF
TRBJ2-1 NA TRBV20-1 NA TGCAGTGCAAGTCCCTTTAGCGTCATGCTGTACAATGAGCAGTTCTTC CSASPFSVMLYNEQFF
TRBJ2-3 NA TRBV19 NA TGTGCCAGTAGCCCCCCCCCAGGTCCCGTTAACACAGATACGCAGTATTTT CASSPPPGPVNTDTQYF